Listed below are T cell receptor beta chains from one sample, sequenced in a study of long-term antiretroviral therapy in people with HIV. The method was immunoSEQ multiplex PCR; TCRdb's version includes in-frame clones alone and lacks a portion of them. The sample lists about 21,000 clones, approximately 84% occurring once. The material sequenced was unsorted PBMCs, taken 0.5 years after starting antiretroviral therapy. These receptors were obtained from a man aged 18 to 35 with HIV. Both conserved end residues are part of each CDR3. D genes are given only for firm matches. A row's size may be missing; if present it is once, few, many or a size class.

TRBJ1-4	TRBV25-1	NA	NA	TGTGCCAGCAGTGAATCAGGTCCGATGGAGGAAAAACTGTTTTTT	CASSESGPMEEKLFF
TRBJ1-4	TRBV7-9	NA	NA	TGTGCCAGCAGCTTGGACCCGTCGGGTGAAAAACTGTTTTTT	CASSLDPSGEKLFF
TRBJ2-7	TRBV13	once	NA	TGTGCCAGCAGCCCAAAGAGACTGGGTGAGCAGTACTTC	CASSPKRLGEQYF
TRBJ2-7	TRBV28	NA	NA	TGTGCCAGCAGTCAGGAGGCGATAGGCTCCTACGAGCAGTACTTC	CASSQEAIGSYEQYF
TRBJ1-2	TRBV15	NA	NA	TGTGCCACCAGCTCAGGGTTTAGGGGCTACACCTTC	CATSSGFRGYTF
TRBJ2-1	TRBV7-3	NA	TRBD1	TGTGCCAGCAGCCCGAGGCCGGGACAGGGTTCCTACAATGAGCAGTTCTTC	CASSPRPGQGSYNEQFF
TRBJ2-7	TRBV9	NA	TRBD2	TGTGCCAGCAGCGTTAGCGGGGGGGCCGGGGGAGCCGAGCAGTACTTC	CASSVSGGAGGAEQYF
TRBJ1-1	TRBV5-1	NA	NA	TGCGCCAGCAGCTTGGGTGGGGCGGTCCGGACTGAAGCTTTCTTT	CASSLGGAVRTEAFF
TRBJ2-1	TRBV11-3	NA	TRBD2	TGTGCCAGCAGCCTTGGGACTAGCGGTAGTCAAGGGGAGCAGTTCTTC	CASSLGTSGSQGEQFF
TRBJ1-1	TRBV27	NA	NA	TGTGCCAGCAGTTTATCGGCCCACGGGGCAAAAAACACTGAAGCTTTCTTT	CASSLSAHGAKNTEAFF
TRBJ1-6	TRBV15	NA	NA	TGTGCCACCAGCAGAGACGTGTGGAACTCACCCCTCCACTTT	CATSRDVWNSPLHF
TRBJ1-5	TRBV28	few	NA	TGTGCCAGCACTCCACGGGGAGAAAGCAATCAGCCCCAGCATTTT	CASTPRGESNQPQHF
TRBJ2-1	TRBV5-4	once	NA	TGTGCCAGCAGCCTTAGTAGGGGTAGCTCCTACAATGAGCAGTTCTTC	CASSLSRGSSYNEQFF
TRBJ1-4	TRBV7-2	NA	TRBD1	TGTGCCAGCAGCTTAGATGGGACAGAAAATGAAAAACTGTTTTTT	CASSLDGTENEKLFF
TRBJ1-2	TRBV9	NA	TRBD1	TGTGCCAGCAGCGTAACCGGGACAGACGGGGGCTACACCTTC	CASSVTGTDGGYTF
TRBJ2-7	TRBV27	once	NA	TGTGCCAGCAGTTTATCGTGGGCGGAGAGCTCCTACGAGCAGTACTTC	CASSLSWAESSYEQYF
TRBJ1-1	TRBV18	NA	TRBD1	TGTGCCAGCTCACCCGGGACAGCGGGCACTGAAGCTTTCTTT	CASSPGTAGTEAFF